This T cell receptor (beta chain) was identified in a study of T cell clusters in autoimmune cytopenias. Study-wide findings and caveats: Primary autoimmune cytopenia patients seemingly lacked the physiological T cell clusters found in healthy donors.

TRB amplification used approximately 250 ng of peripheral blood genomic DNA. Germline CDR1 reads MNHEY; CDR2 reads SVGEGT. The CDR3 sequence is 14 residues long. By frequency, this clonotype is medium-sized. Its matching antigen is unknown. TRB was amplified by touch-down multiplex PCR, primer pools A and B combined. TCRdb reworked the multiplex PCR reads into one entry per CDR3 protein, no DNA. The sample data list 3,000 to 5,000 distinct CDR3 sequences. These records were also assigned to another study, of T cell repertoires in aging, cancer and after chemotherapy.

V gene TRBV6-2 or TRBV6-3 combines with J gene TRBJ2-1; TCRdb gives TRBD1 as the D gene, but with no DNA this cannot be confirmed. The sequenced sample was peripheral blood. This receptor was obtained from a human donor in good health. CDR3 sequence: CASSYVARGNEQFF.